One sample yielded the 19 T cell receptor beta chains listed below, sequenced in a study of blood T cell repertoires in COVID-19. The data were produced by immunoSEQ multiplex PCR, yet TCRdb's version contains in-frame clones alone and is incomplete. The sample holds approximately 100,000 clones, about 90% seen once. The sample consisted of peripheral blood. The receptor source for this set is a human donor with COVID-19, enrolled during active disease. The donor label of this sample is uncertain.

This chain's CDR3 is CASSLGTGGGQPQHF. The CDR3 coding sequence is TGCGCCAGCAGCTTGGGGACAGGGGGCGGACAGCCCCAGCATTTT. This chain links TRBV5-1 with TRBJ1-5; 11 nucleotides agree with TRBD1. Germline CDR1 SGHRS, CDR2 YFSETQ. The CDR3 covers 15 residues. J was trimmed by 7 bases and V by 0 bases; bases with no gene match: 3. The full variable domain, completed using reference TRBV5-1 and TRBJ1-5, is KAGVTQTPRYLIKTRGQQVTLSCSPISGHRSVSWYQQTPGQGLQFLFEYFSETQRNKGNFPGRFSGRQFSNSRSEMNVSTLELGDSALYLCASSLGTGGGQPQHFGDGTRLSIL.

The chain combines TRBV2 with TRBJ2-7; 10 positions match TRBD2. V lost 6 bases to trimming and J lost 2 bases; unmatched junction nucleotides: 13. The CDR3 has 17 amino acids. The germline V gene has CDR1 SNHLY and CDR2 FYNNEI. The CDR3 DNA follows: TGTGCCAGCAGCGCCGCCAGCGGGAGGGTAGCCCCCTACGAGCAGTACTTC. Protein: CASSAASGRVAPYEQYF.

CDR3 sequence reads: CSAQREGFEKLFF. The CDR3 nucleotides read TGCAGCGCCCAGAGGGAGGGGTTCGAAAAACTGTTTTTT. The chain uses TRBV29-1 and TRBJ1-4, with D perhaps TRBD1 (5 bases). Germline loops: CDR1 SQVTM, CDR2 ANQGSEA. Trimming removed 7 bases at V and 8 bases at J, with 17 bases between. The CDR3 covers 13 residues.

This clone has just one count. The chain joins TRBV5-8 to TRBJ2-7; weak D call: TRBD2 (6 bases). Germline CDR1 reads SGHTS; CDR2 reads YDEGEE. Trimming pared 0 bases from V and 4 bases from J, leaving 14 bases between. There are 15 residues in the CDR3. CDR3: CASSLEGGLKYEQYF. Written as DNA, the CDR3 is TGTGCCAGCAGCTTGGAGGGAGGTCTAAAATACGAGCAGTACTTC.

V gene TRBV5-1 combines with J gene TRBJ1-3; TRBD1 matches at 7 bases. Looked up from germline, CDR1 is SGHRS and CDR2 is YFSETQ. This CDR3 is built from 14 residues. Trimming removed 4 bases from V and 4 bases from J; junction bases left unmatched: 5. The CDR3 region is CASSAGTVGNTIYF. CDR3 DNA sequence: TGCGCCAGCAGCGCCGGGACAGTAGGAAACACCATATATTTT. Filled out from reference TRBV5-1 and TRBJ1-3, the complete variable domain reads KAGVTQTPRYLIKTRGQQVTLSCSPISGHRSVSWYQQTPGQGLQFLFEYFSETQRNKGNFPGRFSGRQFSNSRSEMNVSTLELGDSALYLCASSAGTVGNTIYFGEGSWLTVV.

This rearrangement joins TRBV7-4 to TRBJ2-7, with TRBD2 matching 11 bases. Trimming removed 1 base from V and 3 bases from J; junction bases left unmatched: 11. The CDR3 spans 18 residues. Germline V gene lookup returns CDR1 SGHVT and CDR2 SQSDAQ. The DNA for the CDR3 is TGTGCCAGCAGCTTAGTCCCTAGCGGGAGGCTGAGGTTCTACGAGCAGTACTTC. The encoded protein is CASSLVPSGRLRFYEQYF.

The genes are TRBV5-6 and TRBJ1-3; D is unresolved. V was clipped by 2 bases and J by 0 bases, with 12 bases between them. Germline lookup yields CDR1 SGHDT and CDR2 YYEEEE. The CDR3 sequence is 16 residues long. The CDR3 DNA follows: TGTGCCAGCAGCTTCGTTCCACGGAGCTCTGGAAACACCATATATTTT. It yields the protein CASSFVPRSSGNTIYF.

The chain couples TRBV18 to TRBJ2-7, with 11 bases lining up with TRBD2. The CDR3 sequence is 16 residues long. The J segment lost 3 bases and the V segment lost 3 bases, leaving 7 bases of the junction unmatched. Germline V CDR1 and CDR2: KGHSH, LQKENI. CDR3 amino acids: CASSPPLAGGVYEQYF. The CDR3 coding sequence is TGTGCCAGCTCACCTCCTCTAGCGGGGGGCGTCTACGAGCAGTACTTC.

This chain uses TRBV2 with TRBJ2-3, with 7 bases aligning to TRBD1. The ends lost 6 bases at V and 4 bases at J; junction bases unmatched: 4. The CDR3 spans 13 residues. CDR1 and CDR2 (germline): SNHLY, FYNNEI. As DNA, the CDR3 is TGTGCCAGCAGCAGACAGGGCGCAGATACGCAGTATTTT. The encoded protein is CASSRQGADTQYF. Full variable domain (missing parts from reference TRBV2 and TRBJ2-3): EPEVTQTPSHQVTQMGQEVILRCVPISNHLYFYWYRQILGQKVEFLVSFYNNEISEKSEIFDDQFSVERPDGSNFTLKIRSTKLEDSAMYFCASSRQGADTQYFGPGTRLTVL.

V is TRBV19 and J is TRBJ2-7; 11 positions match TRBD1. The J segment lost 6 bases and the V segment lost 5 bases, leaving 6 bases of the junction unmatched. Germline-derived CDR1 and CDR2 are LNHDA and SQIVND (reference sequence). The CDR3 sequence is 14 residues long. CDR3: CASSARTGGAEQYF. In DNA form, the CDR3 reads TGTGCCAGTAGTGCCCGGACAGGGGGCGCCGAGCAGTACTTC.

The rearrangement links TRBV4-1 to TRBJ1-1; tentative D call: TRBD1 (5 bases). CDR3 length: 13 amino acids. Germline V lookup: CDR1 MGHRA, CDR2 YSYEKL. Between the trimmed V and J ends, which lost 4 bases and 11 bases, there was a span of 17 bases. This CDR3 reads CASSRYLGGDAFF. The CDR3, as DNA: TGCGCCAGCAGCCGCTACCTTGGAGGGGACGCTTTCTTT.

The chain couples TRBV7-2 to TRBJ2-2; a weak D match, TRBD2 (6 bases). V lost 0 bases to trimming and J lost 2 bases, with 10 bases between them. CDR1 SGHTA and CDR2 FQGNSA come from the germline V gene. The CDR3 has 16 residues. In DNA form, the CDR3 reads TGTGCCAGCAGCTTAGCTTCAGCGGGTAACACCGGGGAGCTGTTTTTT. The encoded protein is CASSLASAGNTGELFF.

This rearrangement joins TRBV27 to TRBJ2-2; 10 nucleotides match TRBD1. V was pared by 5 bases and J by 6 bases, with 9 bases of the junction left unmatched. Per the germline V gene, CDR1 is MNHEY and CDR2 is SMNVEV (reference sequence). The CDR3 runs 16 residues. The CDR3 region has the DNA TGTGCCAGCAGTCTTGGACAGGGGGGGAAAGCCGGGGAGCTGTTTTTT. Protein sequence: CASSLGQGGKAGELFF.

The V gene is TRBV7-9, the J gene TRBJ2-3; TRBD2 is a possible D gene (5 bases). The CDR3 is 15 residues long. In germline, CDR1 is SEHNR, CDR2 FQNEAQ (reference sequence). Trimming stripped 3 bases from V and 0 bases from J, with 10 bases between. The CDR3 is CASSFERLSTDTQYF. In DNA form, the CDR3 reads TGTGCCAGCAGCTTTGAGCGGCTTAGCACAGATACGCAGTATTTT. The complete variable domain, with remaining parts taken from reference TRBV7-9 and TRBJ2-3, reads DTGVSQNPRHKITKRGQNVTFRCDPISEHNRLYWYRQTLGQGPEFLTYFQNEAQLEKSRLLSDRFSAERPKGSFSTLEIQRTEQGDSAMYLCASSFERLSTDTQYFGPGTRLTVL.

The CDR3 loop is CASSLGRVETQYF. CDR3 DNA sequence: TGTGCCAGCAGTTTAGGGAGGGTTGAGACCCAGTACTTC. V usage is TRBV12-3 or TRBV12-4 and J usage is TRBJ2-5, with D possibly being TRBD2 (6 bases). There are 13 residues in the CDR3. V lost 1 base and J lost 5, with 8 bases in between.

In its sample, this clone was seen a few times. V gene TRBV6-5 combines with J gene TRBJ2-5, with 8 bases aligning to TRBD2. The CDR3 totals 16 residues. Germline values: CDR1 MNHEY, CDR2 SVGAGI. V shed 0 bases, J shed 4 bases, and the junction held 7 bases outside the gene matches. In DNA, the CDR3 is TGTGCCAGCAGTTACTCCGGGCTCCGGGGGGGAGAGACCCAGTACTTC. Translating gives CASSYSGLRGGETQYF.

The chain couples TRBV2 to TRBJ1-5; D is unresolved. The CDR3 consists of 14 residues. Germline V gene sequence: CDR1 SNHLY, CDR2 FYNNEI. The V and J ends lost 0 bases and 7 bases respectively, with 10 bases between them. CDR3 nucleotides: TGTGCCAGCAGTGAAGCGGCAGGAAGGCAGCCCCAGCATTTT. Protein product: CASSEAAGRQPQHF.

The rearrangement uses TRBV27 and TRBJ2-5; 11 bases agree with TRBD1. Germline V gene data show CDR1 as MNHEY and CDR2 as SMNVEV (reference sequence). This CDR3 comprises 15 residues. Germline trimming cut 5 bases from V and 4 bases from J; bases unmatched to any gene: 6. DNA for the CDR3: TGTGCCAGCAGTCTGGGACAGGGGGACGGAGAGACCCAGTACTTC. This encodes CASSLGQGDGETQYF.

The rearrangement joins TRBV5-1 to TRBJ1-4; D is unresolved. The ends were cut back, 0 bases at V and 4 bases at J, with 13 bases in the middle. Germline V gene sequence: CDR1 SGHRS, CDR2 YFSETQ. CDR3 length: 16 residues. CDR3 amino acids: CASSLGLSVLNEKLFF. The CDR3 DNA reads as TGCGCCAGCAGCTTGGGACTCTCGGTCCTTAATGAAAAACTGTTTTTT.